A selection of T cell receptor beta chains follows, all from one sample in a study of blood T cell repertoires in COVID-19. Using immunoSEQ multiplex PCR, the repertoire was profiled, and TCRdb retains in-frame clones only, with some absent. Among about 160,000 clones listed, approximately 80% were seen once. Sequenced input: peripheral blood. The origin of the receptors is a woman older than 75 with active or convalescent COVID-19. Both conserved end residues are trimmed from each CDR3.

v_call cdr3_aa
TRBV6-6 ASRGQGVDEQY
TRBV19 ASRNGLPGAKNIQY
TRBV2 ASVGQGVGNTIY
TRBV19 ASSKQGGRTNEKLF
TRBV12-3/TRBV12-4 ASGLEQPQH
TRBV5-5 ASSLQSREEQY
TRBV12-2 ASRLDGTGDNTEAF
TRBV5-1 ASSSGQQGDYGYT
TRBV7-9 ASSPRRGYSGNTIY
TRBV29-1 SVAEGYSGNTIY
TRBV2 ASRVGTNSNQPQH
TRBV12-3/TRBV12-4 ASSSGGTEAF
TRBV29-1 SASPQMNTEAF
TRBV11-3 ASSPTAGHSPLH
TRBV27 ASSPSGGANEKLF
TRBV6-6 ASSYSLGVSNEKLF
TRBV7-2 ASSLGPTSGNQPQH
TRBV2 ASSRTVEQF
TRBV6-5 ASSYAQSNQPQH
TRBV6-5 ASSLGHPLAKNIQY
TRBV7-2 ASSQGGREPQH
TRBV5-4 ASSGGGLSNEQF
TRBV3-1/TRBV3-2 ASSRGGVNYGYT